The 2 T cell receptor beta chains below come from one sample, sequenced in a study of cytomegalovirus exposure and HLA in healthy donors. PCR was performed using 60 Vbeta and 13 Jbeta primers. Sequencing used immunoSEQ multiplex PCR; TCRdb keeps in-frame clones, though not all of them. The data show 150,000 or so clones, just over 75% seen once. What was sequenced was PBMCs. These receptor sequences come from a woman aged 40 to 50 in good health and CMV-seronegative.

The rearrangement links TRBV29-1 to TRBJ2-2; TRBD2 matches 11 bases. J was trimmed by 4 bases and V by 4 bases; bases with no gene match: 23. Germline V gene sequence: CDR1 SQVTM, CDR2 ANQGSEA. This CDR3 spans 21 amino acids. The CDR3 DNA follows: TGCAGCGTTGCCCCTCCCCGGTTCGGACTAGCGGGCCCTCGTGGCACCGGGGAGCTGTTTTTT. Translation: CSVAPPRFGLAGPRGTGELFF.

The gene calls are TRBV30 and TRBJ2-7; 8 bases line up with TRBD1. Per germline, CDR1 GTSNPN and CDR2 SVGIG (reference sequence). The CDR3 covers 17 residues. The trim removed 2 bases at V and 2 bases at J, leaving 14 bases unmatched. As DNA, the CDR3 is TGTGCCTGGAGTTCCGGGACAGGTGTGAGGGTACCCTACGAGCAGTACTTC. Translated, it gives CAWSSGTGVRVPYEQYF.